A selection of T cell receptor beta chains follows, all from one sample in a study of blood T cell repertoires in COVID-19. The repertoire was sequenced with immunoSEQ multiplex PCR; TCRdb's copy has only in-frame clones and lacks some. The table has 150,000 or so clones, 70% to 90% seen once; the top ten hold under 6.5%. Input material: peripheral blood. The receptors come from a woman between 45 and 60 years old with COVID-19, enrolled during active disease. CDR3s include the opening cysteine and the closing phenylalanine or tryptophan. A D gene is named only where the DNA matches it firmly. Size values are once, few and many counts, or a class for expanded clones, and some rows have none.

V	J	size	D	DNA	CDR3
TRBV2	TRBJ1-6	NA	NA	TGTGCCAGCAGTCCCCGGACAGCTAATTCACCCCTCCACTTT	CASSPRTANSPLHF
TRBV7-9	TRBJ2-4	NA	TRBD2	TGTGCCAGCAGCTTAGGGGAGGGCGCCAAAAACATTCAGTACTTC	CASSLGEGAKNIQYF
TRBV5-5	TRBJ2-3	NA	TRBD2	TGTGCCAGCAGCCTCCTAGGGACTAGCGGGGTTGACACAGATACGCAGTATTTT	CASSLLGTSGVDTDTQYF
TRBV30	TRBJ1-3	NA	NA	TGTGCCTGGAGTGTCCACTCTGGAAACACCATATATTTT	CAWSVHSGNTIYF
TRBV6-2/TRBV6-3	TRBJ2-1	NA	TRBD2	TGTGCCAGCAGTACCCCGATGGCGGGGGGGCTTTTGTATGAGCAGTTCTTC	CASSTPMAGGLLYEQFF
TRBV12-3/TRBV12-4	TRBJ1-1	NA	NA	TGTGCCAGCAGTTTAACGGAGGGAACTGAAGCTTTCTTT	CASSLTEGTEAFF
TRBV11-2	TRBJ1-2	NA	TRBD1	TGTGCCAGCAGCTCCCTGACAGGGGGCGGCTATGGCTACACCTTC	CASSSLTGGGYGYTF
TRBV4-2	TRBJ1-2	few	NA	TGTGCCAGCAGCCAAGATGGGAGGGCGCTCGGCTACACCTTC	CASSQDGRALGYTF
TRBV5-6	TRBJ1-4	NA	NA	TGTGCCAGCAGCTTGGCCTTTAATGAAAAACTGTTTTTT	CASSLAFNEKLFF
TRBV7-2	TRBJ1-4	once	NA	TGTGCCAGCAGCTTAGCCAGTCTCCCTTCAACTAATGAAAAACTGTTTTTT	CASSLASLPSTNEKLFF
TRBV4-1	TRBJ2-3	NA	TRBD2	TGCGCCAGCAGCGTTCTGAGTGGGGGACTAGCGGGGCCAGGTAGGGATACGCAGTATTTT	CASSVLSGGLAGPGRDTQYF
TRBV6-4	TRBJ2-5	once	TRBD2	TGTGCCAGCAGTGACTTGCTAGCGGGGGACTACCAAGAGACCCAGTACTTC	CASSDLLAGDYQETQYF
TRBV6-5	TRBJ2-3	once	TRBD2	TGTGCCAGCACCCCGGCGGGGGGAGGGACAGATACGCAGTATTTT	CASTPAGGGTDTQYF
TRBV30	TRBJ1-6	NA	TRBD1	TGTGCCTGGATGGGACAGAGCTCCTATAATTCACCCCTCCACTTT	CAWMGQSSYNSPLHF
TRBV6-6	TRBJ2-3	NA	TRBD2	TGTGCCAGCAGTCTCATCCGACCGGGACTAGCGGGGGCGCACACAGATACGCAGTATTTT	CASSLIRPGLAGAHTDTQYF
TRBV7-9	TRBJ2-3	NA	NA	TGTGCCAGCAGCTTACTAGGAGGGGATACGCAGTATTTT	CASSLLGGDTQYF
TRBV5-1	TRBJ2-2	NA	TRBD1	TGCGCCAGCAGCCCCGACAGGGGGGGCACCGGGGAGCTGTTTTTT	CASSPDRGGTGELFF
TRBV5-5	TRBJ1-5	once	NA	TGTGCCAGCAGCGAAGGGGGTAGCAATCAGCCCCAGCATTTT	CASSEGGSNQPQHF
TRBV6-2/TRBV6-3	TRBJ1-1	NA	NA	TGTGCCAGCAGTACCCAGGGGATGAACACTGAAGCTTTCTTT	CASSTQGMNTEAFF
TRBV28	TRBJ2-5	NA	NA	TGTGCCAGCAGTTTAGTTCGGAGGGTCCCAGAGACCCAGTACTTC	CASSLVRRVPETQYF
TRBV5-3	TRBJ1-5	NA	NA	TGTGCCAGAAGCTCGGGACGCGGGGGGGCCCTTAGCAATCAGCCCCAGCATTTT	CARSSGRGGALSNQPQHF
TRBV21-1	TRBJ2-2	NA	NA	TGTGCCAGCAGCATCAGGGGGCTCGGTACCGGGGAGCTGTTTTTT	CASSIRGLGTGELFF
TRBV2	TRBJ1-1	NA	NA	TGTGCCAGCAGGCCCGGGGTCAACACTGAAGCTTTCTTT	CASRPGVNTEAFF
TRBV25-1	TRBJ2-5	once	NA	TGTGCCAGCAAGGCCCTGGGTGGGGGCGGAGAGACCCAGTACTTC	CASKALGGGGETQYF
TRBV7-9	TRBJ2-5	NA	TRBD1	TGTGCCACGGACAGGGTGGAGACCCAGTACTTC	CATDRVETQYF
TRBV19	TRBJ1-2	NA	NA	TGTGCCAGTACGGTCGAGAGCAGGGCGCGAGGCTACACCTTC	CASTVESRARGYTF
TRBV12-3/TRBV12-4	TRBJ2-5	once	TRBD1	TGTGCCAGCAGGGAAGGGACAGTCGAGACCCAGTACTTC	CASREGTVETQYF
TRBV5-6	TRBJ1-1	NA	NA	TGTGCCAGCAGCTTGGCCGGCGGGGGTTACACTGAAGCTTTCTTT	CASSLAGGGYTEAFF
TRBV11-3	TRBJ1-3	NA	NA	TGTGCCAGCAGCCGTCCCACGTGGAGCTCTGGAAACACCATATATTTT	CASSRPTWSSGNTIYF
TRBV15	TRBJ1-4	NA	NA	TGTGCCACCAGCAGGGACCCCGGGAGCAGAGAAAAACTGTTTTTT	CATSRDPGSREKLFF
TRBV6-2/TRBV6-3	TRBJ2-3	once	TRBD2	TGTGCCAGCAGTTACTCGAGGACTAGCGGGACAGATACGCAGTATTTT	CASSYSRTSGTDTQYF
TRBV19	TRBJ2-3	NA	TRBD2	TGTGCCAGTACTATGCGGGGGTCTAGCACAGATACGCAGTATTTT	CASTMRGSSTDTQYF
TRBV30	TRBJ2-2	few	NA	TGTGCCTGGAGCTTAGGACTCACCACCGGGGAGCTGTTTTTT	CAWSLGLTTGELFF
TRBV12-3/TRBV12-4	TRBJ2-5	NA	NA	TGTGCCAGCAGTTTCTCTAAAGAGACCCAGTACTTC	CASSFSKETQYF
TRBV2	TRBJ2-5	NA	TRBD2	TGTGCCAGCAGGGCTATAGCGGGGGGGGAGACCCAGTACTTC	CASRAIAGGETQYF
TRBV10-3	TRBJ2-3	NA	TRBD2	TGTGCCATCAGTGGGGGACTAGCGGGGGAACAAGATACGCAGTATTTT	CAISGGLAGEQDTQYF
TRBV6-5	TRBJ2-7	NA	NA	TGTGCCAGCAGTTACGGGTCAGGACTCCGCTACGAGCAGTACTTC	CASSYGSGLRYEQYF
TRBV19	TRBJ1-4	few	NA	TGTGCCAGTAGTATGGTGGTTGAGGAAAAACTGTTTTTT	CASSMVVEEKLFF
TRBV19	TRBJ2-3	NA	TRBD1	TGTGCCAGTAGTATGGGGCAGGGGGCTTGGGATACGCAGTATTTT	CASSMGQGAWDTQYF
TRBV3-1/TRBV3-2	TRBJ2-5	NA	TRBD2	TGTGCCAGCTGTACGACTAGCGGGGGGGGAGAGACCCAGTACTTC	CASCTTSGGGETQYF
TRBV10-1	TRBJ1-4	few	TRBD1	TGCGCCAGCCAGGGGGTAAATGAAAAACTGTTTTTT	CASQGVNEKLFF
TRBV28	TRBJ1-5	NA	TRBD1	TGTGCCAGCAGTTCTCTCGACAGGGCCGGGCAGCCCCAGCATTTT	CASSSLDRAGQPQHF
TRBV27	TRBJ2-2	once	TRBD1	TGTGCCAGCAGTCTGGGACAGGGGACCGGCGGGGAGCTGTTTTTT	CASSLGQGTGGELFF
TRBV4-2	TRBJ2-3	NA	TRBD1	TGTGCCAGCAGTCCCCTAGGACAGGGTACTGAGGCAGATACGCAGTATTTT	CASSPLGQGTEADTQYF
TRBV9	TRBJ1-2	NA	NA	TGTGCCAGCAGCGCCGGAGCTTACTATGGCTACACCTTC	CASSAGAYYGYTF
TRBV27	TRBJ1-2	NA	NA	TGTGCCAGCAGTTCGACGGGGAACTATGGCTACACCTTC	CASSSTGNYGYTF
TRBV30	TRBJ1-4	NA	NA	TGTGCCTGGAGTGTACAGGATCTTGAAAAACTGTTTTTT	CAWSVQDLEKLFF
TRBV7-9	TRBJ1-2	NA	NA	TGTGCCAGCAGCTTCTTTGGTCTTTCTGCGGGGGGCTACACCTTC	CASSFFGLSAGGYTF
TRBV5-5	TRBJ1-1	NA	NA	TGTGCCAGCAGCCCGGACACTTCCTACGCTGAAGCTTTCTTT	CASSPDTSYAEAFF
TRBV7-8	TRBJ1-2	NA	TRBD1	TGTGCCAGCAGCCTGACAGGGGACTATGGCTACACCTTC	CASSLTGDYGYTF
TRBV11-3	TRBJ2-2	NA	TRBD2	TGTGCCAGCAGCTTAGTACTAGCGGGGCCCGGGGAGCTGTTTTTT	CASSLVLAGPGELFF
TRBV7-2	TRBJ2-7	NA	TRBD1	TGTGCCAGCAGCTTAGGAGGGACAGGGATTTCCTACGAGCAGTACTTC	CASSLGGTGISYEQYF
TRBV29-1	TRBJ2-7	NA	NA	TGCAGCGTTGATCGAGGGCTCCCGGGAAACGAGCAGTACTTC	CSVDRGLPGNEQYF
TRBV23-1	TRBJ1-2	few	NA	TGCGCCAGCAGTCAATCGGAGGGGAACTATGGCTACACCTTC	CASSQSEGNYGYTF
TRBV5-1	TRBJ2-3	NA	NA	TGCGCCAGCAGCTTGGATCCCCCGGACAGTAGCACAGATACGCAGTATTTT	CASSLDPPDSSTDTQYF
TRBV2	TRBJ2-2	NA	NA	TGTGCCAGCGGGGGGGCGCACACCGGGGAGCTGTTTTTT	CASGGAHTGELFF
TRBV6-5	TRBJ1-2	NA	NA	TGTGCCAGCAGTTACTCGATAGGTCAGGATAACTATGGCTACACCTTC	CASSYSIGQDNYGYTF
TRBV25-1	TRBJ1-2	once	TRBD1	TGTGCCAGCAGTGAAGGGACAGGGGGCGCGATTGGCTACACCTTC	CASSEGTGGAIGYTF
TRBV7-3	TRBJ2-7	NA	TRBD1	TGTGCCAGCAGCCAGGGACAGGGACCCTACGAGCAGTACTTC	CASSQGQGPYEQYF